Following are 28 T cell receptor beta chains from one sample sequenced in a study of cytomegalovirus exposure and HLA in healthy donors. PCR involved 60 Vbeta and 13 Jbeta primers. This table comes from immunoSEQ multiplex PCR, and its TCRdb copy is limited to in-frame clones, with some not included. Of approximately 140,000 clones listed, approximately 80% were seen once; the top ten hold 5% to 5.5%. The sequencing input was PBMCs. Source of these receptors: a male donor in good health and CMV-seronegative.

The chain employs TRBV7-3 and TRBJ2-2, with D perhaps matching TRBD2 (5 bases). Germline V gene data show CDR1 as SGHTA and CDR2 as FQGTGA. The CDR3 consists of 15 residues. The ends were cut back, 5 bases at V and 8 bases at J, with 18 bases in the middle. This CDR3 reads CASSPSGSIPGELFF. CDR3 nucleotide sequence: TGTGCCAGCAGCCCGTCGGGGTCCATCCCGGGGGAGCTGTTTTTT. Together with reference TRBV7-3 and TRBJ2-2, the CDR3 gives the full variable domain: GAGVSQTPSNKVTEKGKYVELRCDPISGHTALYWYRQSLGQGPEFLIYFQGTGAADDSGLPNDRFFAVRPEGSVSTLKIQRTERGDSAVYLCASSPSGSIPGELFFGEGSRLTVL.

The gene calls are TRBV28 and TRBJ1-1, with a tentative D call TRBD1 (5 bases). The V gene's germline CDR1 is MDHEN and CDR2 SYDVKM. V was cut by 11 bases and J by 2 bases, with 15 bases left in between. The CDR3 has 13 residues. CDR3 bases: TGTGCCTTAGGCGGGGACGTAAACACTGAAGCTTTCTTT. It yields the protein CALGGDVNTEAFF.

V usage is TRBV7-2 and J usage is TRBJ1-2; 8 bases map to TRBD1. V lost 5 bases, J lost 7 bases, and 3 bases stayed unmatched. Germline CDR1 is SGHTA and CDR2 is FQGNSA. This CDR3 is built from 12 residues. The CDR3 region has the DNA TGTGCCAGCAGCCCTGGACAGGGTGGCTACACCTTC. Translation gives CASSPGQGGYTF. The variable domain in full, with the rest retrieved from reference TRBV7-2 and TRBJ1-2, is GAGVSQSPSNKVTEKGKDVELRCDPISGHTALYWYRQSLGQGLEFLIYFQGNSAPDKSGLPSDRFSAERTGGSVSTLTIQRTQQEDSAVYLCASSPGQGGYTFGSGTRLTVV.

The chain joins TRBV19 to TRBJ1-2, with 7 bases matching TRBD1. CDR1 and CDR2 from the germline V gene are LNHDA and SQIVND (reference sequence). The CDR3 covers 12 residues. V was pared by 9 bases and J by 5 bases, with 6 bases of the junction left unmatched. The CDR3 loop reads CASHIRGYGYTF. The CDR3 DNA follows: TGTGCCAGCCACATCAGGGGGTATGGCTACACCTTC.

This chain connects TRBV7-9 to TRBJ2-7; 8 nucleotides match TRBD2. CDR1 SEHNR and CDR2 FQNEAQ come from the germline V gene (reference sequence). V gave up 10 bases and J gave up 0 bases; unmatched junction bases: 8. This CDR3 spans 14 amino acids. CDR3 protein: CATEAGVYSYEQYF. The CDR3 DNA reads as TGTGCCACCGAAGCGGGGGTCTACTCCTACGAGCAGTACTTC.

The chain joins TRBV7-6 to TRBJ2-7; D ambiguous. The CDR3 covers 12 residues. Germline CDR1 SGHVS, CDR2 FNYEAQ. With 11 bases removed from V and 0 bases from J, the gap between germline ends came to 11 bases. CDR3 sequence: CAYSRYSYEQYF. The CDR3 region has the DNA TGTGCCTACAGCCGATACTCCTACGAGCAGTACTTC.

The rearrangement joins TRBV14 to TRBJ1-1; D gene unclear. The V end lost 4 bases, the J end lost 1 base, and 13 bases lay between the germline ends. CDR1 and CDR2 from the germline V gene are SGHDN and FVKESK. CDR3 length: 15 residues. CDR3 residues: CASSPGGVGNTEAFF. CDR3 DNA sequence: TGTGCCAGCAGCCCCGGCGGGGTGGGGAACACTGAAGCTTTCTTT. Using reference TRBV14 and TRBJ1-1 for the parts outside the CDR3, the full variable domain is EAGVTQFPSHSVIEKGQTVTLRCDPISGHDNLYWYRRVMGKEIKFLLHFVKESKQDESGMPNNRFLAERTGGTYSTLKVQPAELEDSGVYFCASSPGGVGNTEAFFGQGTRLTVV.

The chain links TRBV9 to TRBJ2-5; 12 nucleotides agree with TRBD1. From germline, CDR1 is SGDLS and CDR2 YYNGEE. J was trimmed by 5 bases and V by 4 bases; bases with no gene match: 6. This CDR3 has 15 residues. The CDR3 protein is CASSISGTGGETQYF. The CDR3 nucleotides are TGTGCCAGCAGCATATCCGGGACAGGGGGCGAGACCCAGTACTTC.

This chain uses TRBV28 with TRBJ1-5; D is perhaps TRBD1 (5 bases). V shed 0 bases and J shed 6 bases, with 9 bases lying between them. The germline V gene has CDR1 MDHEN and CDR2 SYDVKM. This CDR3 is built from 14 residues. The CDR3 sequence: CASSLWGRLQPQHF. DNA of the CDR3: TGTGCCAGCAGTTTATGGGGGCGCCTTCAGCCCCAGCATTTT.

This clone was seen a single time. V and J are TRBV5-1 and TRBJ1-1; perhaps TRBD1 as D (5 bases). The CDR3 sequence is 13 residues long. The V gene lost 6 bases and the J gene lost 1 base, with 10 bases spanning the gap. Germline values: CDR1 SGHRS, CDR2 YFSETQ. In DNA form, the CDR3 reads TGCGCCAGCACATACGGGGGGAACACTGAAGCTTTCTTT. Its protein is CASTYGGNTEAFF.

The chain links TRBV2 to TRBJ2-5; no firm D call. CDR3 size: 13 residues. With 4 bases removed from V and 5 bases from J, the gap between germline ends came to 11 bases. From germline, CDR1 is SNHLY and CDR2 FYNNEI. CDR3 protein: CASSGAEWETQYF. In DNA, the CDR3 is TGTGCCAGCAGTGGGGCCGAGTGGGAGACCCAGTACTTC.

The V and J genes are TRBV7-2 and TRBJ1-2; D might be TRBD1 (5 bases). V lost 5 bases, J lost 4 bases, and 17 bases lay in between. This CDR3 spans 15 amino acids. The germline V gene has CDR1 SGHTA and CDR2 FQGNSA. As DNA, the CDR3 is TGTGCCAGCAGCCTCGGAAGGGGAACGCGCTATGGCTACACCTTC. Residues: CASSLGRGTRYGYTF. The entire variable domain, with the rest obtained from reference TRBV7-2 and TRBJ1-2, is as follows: GAGVSQSPSNKVTEKGKDVELRCDPISGHTALYWYRQSLGQGLEFLIYFQGNSAPDKSGLPSDRFSAERTGGSVSTLTIQRTQQEDSAVYLCASSLGRGTRYGYTFGSGTRLTVV.

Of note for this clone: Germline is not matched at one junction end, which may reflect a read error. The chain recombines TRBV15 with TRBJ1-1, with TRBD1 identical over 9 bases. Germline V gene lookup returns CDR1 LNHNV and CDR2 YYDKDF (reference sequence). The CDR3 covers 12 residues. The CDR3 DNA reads TGTGCCACCAGCAGAGAGGGACAGGGAGGTATCTTT. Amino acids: CATSREGQGGIF.

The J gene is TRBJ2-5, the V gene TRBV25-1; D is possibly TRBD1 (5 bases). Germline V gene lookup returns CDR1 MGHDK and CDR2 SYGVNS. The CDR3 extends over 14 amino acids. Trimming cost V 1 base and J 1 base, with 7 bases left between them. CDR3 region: CASSESGFQETQYF. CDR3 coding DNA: TGTGCCAGCAGTGAATCAGGGTTCCAAGAGACCCAGTACTTC.

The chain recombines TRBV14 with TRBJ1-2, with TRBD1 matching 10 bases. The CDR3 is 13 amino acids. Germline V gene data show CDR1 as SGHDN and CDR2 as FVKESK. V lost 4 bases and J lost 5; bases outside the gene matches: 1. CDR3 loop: CASSRDRGYGYTF. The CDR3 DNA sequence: TGTGCCAGCAGCCGGGACAGGGGATATGGCTACACCTTC.

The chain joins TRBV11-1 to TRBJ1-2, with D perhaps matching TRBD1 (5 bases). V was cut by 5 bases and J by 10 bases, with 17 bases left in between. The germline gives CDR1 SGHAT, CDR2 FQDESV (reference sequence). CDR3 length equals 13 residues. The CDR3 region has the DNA TGTGCCAGCAGCCCCTCGCGACAGAACCCCTACACCTTC. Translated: CASSPSRQNPYTF. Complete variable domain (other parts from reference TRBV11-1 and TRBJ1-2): EAEVAQSPRYKITEKSQAVAFWCDPISGHATLYWYRQILGQGPELLVQFQDESVVDDSQLPKDRFSAERLKGVDSTLKIQPAELGDSAMYLCASSPSRQNPYTFGSGTRLTVV.

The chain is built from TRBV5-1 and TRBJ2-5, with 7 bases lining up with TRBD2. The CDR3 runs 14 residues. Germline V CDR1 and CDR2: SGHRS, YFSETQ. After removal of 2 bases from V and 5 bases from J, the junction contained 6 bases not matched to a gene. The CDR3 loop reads CASSFSGLGETQYF. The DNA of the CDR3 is TGCGCCAGCAGCTTCAGCGGACTAGGGGAGACCCAGTACTTC. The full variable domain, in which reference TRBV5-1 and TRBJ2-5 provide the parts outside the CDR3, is KAGVTQTPRYLIKTRGQQVTLSCSPISGHRSVSWYQQTPGQGLQFLFEYFSETQRNKGNFPGRFSGRQFSNSRSEMNVSTLELGDSALYLCASSFSGLGETQYFGPGTRLLVL.

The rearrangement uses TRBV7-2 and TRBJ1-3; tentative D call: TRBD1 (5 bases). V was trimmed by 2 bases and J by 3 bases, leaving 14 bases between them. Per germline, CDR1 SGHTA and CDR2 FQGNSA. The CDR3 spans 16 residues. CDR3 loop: CASSLTPGSRGNTIYF. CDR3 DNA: TGTGCCAGCAGCTTAACCCCAGGGTCCCGTGGAAACACCATATATTTT.

In DNA form, the CDR3 reads TGTGCCAGCAGCCTCACGGGGTCGGTTAACACTGAAGCTTTCTTT. Translation: CASSLTGSVNTEAFF. V and J are TRBV16 and TRBJ1-1, with D unresolved. Trimming shortened V by 4 bases and J by 2 bases, and 14 bases separated the two germline ends. The CDR3 totals 15 residues. Germline V gene data show CDR1 as KGHSY and CDR2 as FQNENV.

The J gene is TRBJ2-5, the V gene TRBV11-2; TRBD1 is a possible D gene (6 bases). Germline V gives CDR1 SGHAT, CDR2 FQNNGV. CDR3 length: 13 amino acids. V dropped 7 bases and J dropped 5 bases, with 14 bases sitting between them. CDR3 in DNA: TGTGCCAGCACCCTAGGGGGAATGGAGACCCAGTACTTC. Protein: CASTLGGMETQYF.

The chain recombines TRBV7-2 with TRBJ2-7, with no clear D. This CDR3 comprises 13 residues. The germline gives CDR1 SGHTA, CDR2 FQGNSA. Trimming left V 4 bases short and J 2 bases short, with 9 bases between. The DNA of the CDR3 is TGTGCCAGCAGCTATATGGCCGCCTACGAGCAGTACTTC. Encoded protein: CASSYMAAYEQYF.

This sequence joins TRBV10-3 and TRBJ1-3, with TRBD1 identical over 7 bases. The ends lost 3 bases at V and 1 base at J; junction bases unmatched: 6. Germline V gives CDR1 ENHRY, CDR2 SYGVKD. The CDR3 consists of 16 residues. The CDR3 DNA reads TGTGCCATCAGTGAAACCAGGGGGGATTCTGGAAACACCATATATTTT. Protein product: CAISETRGDSGNTIYF.

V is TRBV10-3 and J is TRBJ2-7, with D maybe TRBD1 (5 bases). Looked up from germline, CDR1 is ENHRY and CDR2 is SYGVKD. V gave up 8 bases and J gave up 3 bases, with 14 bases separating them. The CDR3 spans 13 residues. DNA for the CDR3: TGTGCCATCGGCGCAGGGAACCTCTACGAGCAGTACTTC. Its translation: CAIGAGNLYEQYF.

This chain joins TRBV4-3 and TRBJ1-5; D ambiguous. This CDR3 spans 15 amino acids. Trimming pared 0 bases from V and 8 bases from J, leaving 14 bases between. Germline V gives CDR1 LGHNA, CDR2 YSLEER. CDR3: CASSQDRGSSEPQHF. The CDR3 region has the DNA TGCGCCAGCAGCCAAGATCGGGGATCCAGTGAGCCCCAGCATTTT.

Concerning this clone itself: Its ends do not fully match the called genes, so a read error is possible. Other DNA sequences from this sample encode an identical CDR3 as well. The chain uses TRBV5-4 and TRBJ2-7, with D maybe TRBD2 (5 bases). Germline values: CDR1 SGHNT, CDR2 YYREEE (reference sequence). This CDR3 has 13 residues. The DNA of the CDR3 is TGTGCCAGCAGCTTGGCGGGGTCGAGTCAGCAATACTTC. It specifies CASSLAGSSQQYF.

CDR3 DNA: TGTGCCACCGACACTCCTCCCACCTACGAGCAGTACTTC. It codes for CATDTPPTYEQYF. The chain uses TRBV2 and TRBJ2-7; no reliable D call. V was clipped by 10 bases and J by 2 bases, with 15 bases between them. Per germline, CDR1 SNHLY and CDR2 FYNNEI. CDR3 size: 13 residues.

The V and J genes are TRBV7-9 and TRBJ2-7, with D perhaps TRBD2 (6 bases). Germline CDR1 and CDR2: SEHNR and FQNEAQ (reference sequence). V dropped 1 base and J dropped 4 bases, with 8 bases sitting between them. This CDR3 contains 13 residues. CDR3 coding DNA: TGTGCCAGCAGCTTAGACGGAGGGTACGAGCAGTACTTC. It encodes CASSLDGGYEQYF.

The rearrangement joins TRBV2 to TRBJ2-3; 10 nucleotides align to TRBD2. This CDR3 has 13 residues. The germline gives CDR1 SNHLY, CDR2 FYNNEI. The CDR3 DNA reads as TGTGTGGGGAGCGGGGGGGGATCAGATACGCAGTATTTT. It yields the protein CVGSGGGSDTQYF.